One sample yielded the 22 T cell receptor beta chains listed below, sequenced in a study of tumor-infiltrating lymphocytes in localized non-small cell lung cancer. Using immunoSEQ multiplex PCR, the repertoire was profiled, and TCRdb retains in-frame clones only, with some absent. The sample lists about 8,900 clones, approximately 74% occurring once. The material sequenced was uninvolved lung tissue not adjacent to the tumor. The receptor set was obtained from a human donor with non-small cell lung cancer.

This chain links TRBV18 with TRBJ2-6; tentatively, D is TRBD2 (6 bases). The germline V gene has CDR1 KGHSH and CDR2 LQKENI. Trimming took off 5 bases at V and 2 bases at J, with 7 bases between the two ends. The CDR3 runs to 14 residues. DNA of the CDR3: TGTGCCAGCTCATGGGGGGCTGGGGCCAACGTCCTGACTTTC. Translated: CASSWGAGANVLTF. Variable domain in full (rest from reference TRBV18 and TRBJ2-6): NAGVMQNPRHLVRRRGQEARLRCSPMKGHSHVYWYRQLPEEGLKFMVYLQKENIIDESGMPKERFSAEFPKEGPSILRIQQVVRGDSAAYFCASSWGAGANVLTFGAGSRLTVL.

The chain recombines TRBV29-1 with TRBJ2-1, with 10 bases identical to TRBD2. Germline CDR1 is SQVTM and CDR2 is ANQGSEA. The CDR3 has 14 residues. Losses at the gene ends were 7 bases for V and 6 bases for J; bases not matched to a gene: 9. CDR3 bases: TGCAGCGCCCAAGGACTAGCGGCCGTCAATGAGCAGTTCTTC. Its protein product is CSAQGLAAVNEQFF.

By share, this clone ranks as medium-sized (0.01 to 0.1%). Distinct nucleotide sequences in the sample also encode this CDR3. The chain is built from TRBV6-5 and TRBJ1-1; D remains ambiguous. V lost 4 bases and J 5 bases, leaving 5 bases between the germline ends. The CDR3 is made up of 11 amino acids. Looked up from germline, CDR1 is MNHEY and CDR2 is SVGAGI. The CDR3 reads CASSLGTEAFF. CDR3 sequence (DNA): TGTGCCAGCAGTTTAGGGACTGAAGCTTTCTTT.

The rearrangement uses TRBV7-2 and TRBJ2-5, with 7 bases that match TRBD2. Germline trimming cut 6 bases from V and 5 bases from J; bases unmatched to any gene: 12. This CDR3 is 15 amino acids long. Looked up from germline, CDR1 is SGHTA and CDR2 is FQGNSA. The CDR3 loop is CASRYTAGVSETQYF. The CDR3 coding sequence is TGTGCCAGCAGATATACGGCGGGAGTTTCGGAGACCCAGTACTTC.

V gene TRBV27 combines with J gene TRBJ2-7; D is unresolved. This CDR3 contains 13 residues. Germline loops: CDR1 MNHEY, CDR2 SMNVEV (reference sequence). Trimming took off 3 bases at V and 3 bases at J, with 9 bases between the two ends. This CDR3 reads CASSLSSYYEQYF. In nucleotides, the CDR3 is TGTGCCAGCAGTTTGAGCAGTTACTACGAGCAGTACTTC.

The CDR3 bases are TGCAGTGCTGTGGTAAACTATGGCTACACCTTC. Protein: CSAVVNYGYTF. The V gene is TRBV20-1, the J gene TRBJ1-2; D unresolved. CDR3 length: 11 residues. V was trimmed by 5 bases and J by 2 bases, leaving 6 bases between them. CDR1 DFQATT and CDR2 SNEGSKA come from the germline V gene (reference sequence).

The chain employs TRBV11-3 and TRBJ2-1, with 12 bases matching TRBD1. CDR3 length equals 15 residues. Germline V CDR1 and CDR2: SGHNT, YENEEA. Losses at the gene ends were 5 bases for V and 6 bases for J; bases not matched to a gene: 5. CDR3: CASSQGQGASNEQFF. CDR3 DNA sequence: TGTGCCAGCAGCCAGGGACAGGGGGCTAGCAATGAGCAGTTCTTC.

V is TRBV7-2 and J is TRBJ1-5, with D uncertain. Per germline, CDR1 SGHTA and CDR2 FQGNSA. The CDR3 length is 13 residues. The V and J ends lost 4 bases and 8 bases respectively, with 12 bases between them. The CDR3 loop reads CASSSQLGEPQHF. As DNA, the CDR3 is TGTGCCAGCAGCTCCCAGCTGGGTGAGCCCCAGCATTTT.

The CDR3 region is CAWGQGWETQYF. For the CDR3, the DNA is TGTGCCTGGGGTCAGGGGTGGGAGACCCAGTACTTC. This sequence joins TRBV30 and TRBJ2-5; weak D call: TRBD1 (6 bases). Germline CDR1 GTSNPN, CDR2 SVGIG (reference sequence). V lost 5 bases and J 5 bases, leaving 12 bases between the germline ends. This CDR3 comprises 12 residues.

The gene calls are TRBV5-4 and TRBJ2-7; the D call may be TRBD1 or TRBD2 (5 bases each). CDR3 length: 14 amino acids. V dropped 2 bases and J dropped 6 bases, with 15 bases sitting between them. The germline CDR1 and CDR2 sequences are SGHNT and YYREEE (reference sequence). For the CDR3, the DNA is TGTGCCAGCAGCTTTGGACTGGGACCGGTCGAGCAGTACTTC. Protein product: CASSFGLGPVEQYF.

The chain combines TRBV7-2 with TRBJ1-1, with TRBD1 as a possible D gene (5 bases). The CDR3 has 15 residues. Germline V gene lookup returns CDR1 SGHTA and CDR2 FQGNSA. V was clipped by 1 base and J by 1 base, with 10 bases between them. DNA for the CDR3: TGTGCCAGCAGCTTAGACGGGACTTGGAACACTGAAGCTTTCTTT. It encodes CASSLDGTWNTEAFF.

The chain joins TRBV4-1 to TRBJ2-2, with 8 bases matching TRBD2. The germline gives CDR1 MGHRA, CDR2 YSYEKL. This CDR3 spans 15 amino acids. V trimming: 7 bases; J trimming: 6 bases; junction bases outside the gene matches: 10. Here the CDR3 reads CASTPNSGIAGELFF. The CDR3, as DNA: TGCGCCAGCACGCCTAATAGCGGGATTGCCGGGGAGCTGTTTTTT.

This sequence joins TRBV5-1 and TRBJ2-5; TRBD2 matches 10 bases. This CDR3 region has 16 residues. The germline V gene encodes CDR1 SGHRS and CDR2 YFSETQ. J was trimmed by 5 bases and V by 0 bases; bases with no gene match: 7. This chain's CDR3 is CASSLAPSGSAETQYF. CDR3 sequence (DNA): TGCGCCAGCAGCTTGGCGCCTAGCGGGAGTGCGGAGACCCAGTACTTC.

V usage is TRBV4-3 and J usage is TRBJ2-1; maybe TRBD2 (5 bases). Trimming took 4 bases from V and 9 from J, leaving 13 bases between them. Germline values: CDR1 LGHNA, CDR2 YSLEER. The CDR3 runs to 13 residues. CDR3 in DNA: TGCGCCAGCAGCCTTCGACCCGGGGTTGAGCAGTTCTTC. This encodes CASSLRPGVEQFF.

The chain is built from TRBV11-3 and TRBJ2-2; possible D gene TRBD2, 5 bases. Per the germline V gene, CDR1 is SGHNT and CDR2 is YENEEA. The CDR3 covers 16 residues. V was pared by 1 base and J by 0 bases, with 9 bases between. CDR3 in DNA: TGTGCCAGCAGCTTAGGTGAGGGAACGAACACCGGGGAGCTGTTTTTT. Residues: CASSLGEGTNTGELFF.

The gene calls are TRBV19 and TRBJ2-1; D is uncertain. The CDR3 spans 11 residues. The germline gives CDR1 LNHDA, CDR2 SQIVND (reference sequence). The V end lost 3 bases, the J end lost 10 bases, and 7 bases lay between the germline ends. The CDR3 protein is CASSIGIEQFF. The CDR3 DNA sequence: TGTGCCAGTAGTATTGGTATAGAGCAGTTCTTC.

This clone was found a few times. This chain connects TRBV6-5 to TRBJ1-2; D is perhaps TRBD1 (5 bases). V was cut by 5 bases and J by 4 bases, with 14 bases left in between. This CDR3 region has 14 residues. Per the germline V gene, CDR1 is MNHEY and CDR2 is SVGAGI. CDR3 sequence: CASSERRDSYGYTF. CDR3 nucleotide sequence: TGTGCCAGCAGTGAAAGGAGGGACTCCTATGGCTACACCTTC.

The genes are TRBV7-2 and TRBJ2-7; TRBD2 might be the D (6 bases). V was trimmed by 3 bases and J by 2 bases, leaving 14 bases between them. The germline V gene has CDR1 SGHTA and CDR2 FQGNSA. CDR3 length equals 15 residues. The CDR3 coding sequence is TGTGCCAGCAGCTTTGGGGGGAGAGGACCCTACGAGCAGTACTTC. Protein sequence: CASSFGGRGPYEQYF. The full variable domain, its missing parts supplied by reference TRBV7-2 and TRBJ2-7, is GAGVSQSPSNKVTEKGKDVELRCDPISGHTALYWYRQSLGQGLEFLIYFQGNSAPDKSGLPSDRFSAERTGGSVSTLTIQRTQQEDSAVYLCASSFGGRGPYEQYFGPGTRLTVT.

CDR3 sequence (DNA): TGTGCCAGCAGCTTAAACCCGGACGGTTCAGATACGCAGTATTTT. Its translation is CASSLNPDGSDTQYF. The gene calls are TRBV7-6 and TRBJ2-3; D is undetermined. The V gene's germline CDR1 is SGHVS and CDR2 FNYEAQ. V was pared by 2 bases and J by 4 bases, with 13 bases between. There are 15 residues in the CDR3.

The V gene is TRBV7-2, the J gene TRBJ1-1; 9 positions agree with TRBD1. Germline CDR1 and CDR2: SGHTA and FQGNSA. Germline trimming cut 5 bases from V and 1 base from J; bases unmatched to any gene: 2. This CDR3 region has 14 residues. CDR3 loop: CASSQGQGNTEAFF. Written as DNA, the CDR3 is TGTGCCAGCAGCCAGGGACAGGGGAACACTGAAGCTTTCTTT.

The V and J genes are TRBV21-1 and TRBJ2-1; TRBD1, as called in the table, went unchecked against the DNA. TRBV21-1 is reported as a pseudogene. This CDR3 region has 17 residues. CDR3 bases: TGTGCCAGCAGCAAAGGTGGCGGACAGGGAGCCTACAATGAGCAGTTCTTC. Its protein product is CASSKGGGQGAYNEQFF.

The rearrangement uses TRBV2 and TRBJ1-2; no reliable D call. Trimming left V 5 bases short and J 8 bases short, with 9 bases between. This CDR3 has 11 residues. Germline V CDR1 and CDR2: SNHLY, FYNNEI. The CDR3 protein is CASSFVEGYTF. The CDR3 coding sequence is TGTGCCAGCAGTTTTGTGGAGGGCTACACCTTC.